This T cell receptor beta chain comes out of a study of radiotherapy plus CTLA-4 blockade in lung cancer. Germline V lookup: CDR1 MDHEN, CDR2 SYDVKM. CDR3 length equals 12 residues. Trimming shortened V by 2 bases and J by 4 bases, and 3 bases separated the two germline ends. Clones were read by immunoSEQ multiplex PCR, and TCRdb kept only the in-frame ones, dropping some. Of about 90,000 clones in the sample, less than 80% were seen once. The chain uses TRBV28 and TRBJ2-1; unclear D gene. This sample comprised peripheral blood, obtained from a patient treated with radiotherapy plus ipilimumab. This TCR came from a human donor with non-small cell lung cancer that progressed on radiotherapy plus ipilimumab. In DNA, the CDR3 is TGTGCCAGCAGTTTAAGGTACAATGAGCAGTTCTTC. This encodes CASSLRYNEQFF. Filled out from reference TRBV28 and TRBJ2-1, the complete variable domain reads DVKVTQSSRYLVKRTGEKVFLECVQDMDHENMFWYRQDPGLGLRLIYFSYDVKMKEKGDIPEGYSVSREKKERFSLILESASTNQTSMYLCASSLRYNEQFFGPGTRLTVL.